The following is a T cell receptor beta chain sequence with its context. The sample is drawn from a study of response to subunit inactivated influenza vaccine. With 2 bases removed from V and 0 bases from J, the gap between germline ends came to 13 bases. In germline, CDR1 is SGHVS, CDR2 FNYEAQ. This CDR3 has 16 residues. Each CDR3 protein gets one entry after TCRdb re-called the RT-PCR reads with MiXCR. The sample carries just under 550,000 distinct CDR3 sequences, under 25% recorded once. These records were also assigned to another study, of T cells expressing NK-cell markers. That work adds: UMI-tagged 5'RACE template switching yielded the TCR beta cDNA. Researchers got TCR beta repertoires out of sorted CD3+CD56+NKG2C+, CD3+CD56+NKG2C- and CD3+CD56-NKG2C+ T cells. Of the CD8+ T cell pool in about 6 donors, about 1.0-8% was accounted for by dominant NKG2C+ clonotypes. The same clonotypes also predominated in the CD3+CD56-NKG2C+ fraction of a handful of donors. Specificity for HCMV among expanded NKG2C+ T cell clones was not established.

The chain combines TRBV7-6 with TRBJ2-5, with D maybe TRBD1 (6 bases). The sequencing used CD4+ T cells sorted from PBMCs, collected about 12 days after vaccination. The TCR was taken from a man aged 50 to 59 who received an inactivated influenza vaccine. CDR3 region: CASSLWTASYQETQYF. The DNA for the CDR3 is TGTGCCAGCAGCTTATGGACAGCATCGTACCAAGAGACCCAGTACTTC.